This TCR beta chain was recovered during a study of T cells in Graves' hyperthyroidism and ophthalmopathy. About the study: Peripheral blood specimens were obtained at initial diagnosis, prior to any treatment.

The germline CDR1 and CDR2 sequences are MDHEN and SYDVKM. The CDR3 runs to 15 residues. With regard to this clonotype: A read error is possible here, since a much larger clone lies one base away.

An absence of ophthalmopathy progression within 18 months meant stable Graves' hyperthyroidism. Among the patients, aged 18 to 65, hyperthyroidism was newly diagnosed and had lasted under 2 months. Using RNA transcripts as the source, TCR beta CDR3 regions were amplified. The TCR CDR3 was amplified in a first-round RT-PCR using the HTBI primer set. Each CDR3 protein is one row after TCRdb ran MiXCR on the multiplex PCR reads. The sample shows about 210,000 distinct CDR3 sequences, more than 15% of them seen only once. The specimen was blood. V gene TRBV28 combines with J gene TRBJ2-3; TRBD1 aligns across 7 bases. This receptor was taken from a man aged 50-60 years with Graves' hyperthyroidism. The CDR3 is CAISEAGKGTDTRYF. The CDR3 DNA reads TGTGCCATCAGTGAGGCAGGCAAGGGGACAGATACGCGGTATTTT.